A single sample is the source of the 18 T cell receptor beta chains below, sequenced in a study of T cells after yellow fever vaccination. One entry per CDR3 protein, called by TCRdb with MiXCR from the 5' RACE reads. Of about 25,000 distinct CDR3 sequences in the sample, around 3.3% were seen once. Here the sequenced sample was PBMCs, either bulk or a sorted T-cell subset (CD4+, CD8+, memory, or dextramer-sorted; not recorded which), taken roughly 45 days after the first yellow fever vaccination. The receptor set was obtained from a young man who received the YFV17D yellow fever vaccine.

A word on this clonotype: This sequence may be a read error, since a much larger clone differs from it by one base. This chain links TRBV24-1 with TRBJ2-5, with TRBD2 identical over 8 bases. The CDR3 covers 15 residues. The germline V gene has CDR1 KGHDR and CDR2 SFDVKD. J lost 5 bases, V lost 5 bases, and 9 bases had no gene match. The CDR3 nucleotides are TGTGCCACCAGTGCTCGCGGGGGGTTCCATGAGACCCAGTACTTC. It is translated as CATSARGGFHETQYF.

This clonotype was detected ten times or more. The V and J genes are TRBV6-5 and TRBJ2-7; D might be TRBD1 or TRBD2, each matching 5 bases. V lost 2 bases and J 0 bases, leaving 11 bases between the germline ends. The germline V gene encodes CDR1 MNHEY and CDR2 SVGAGI. The CDR3 sequence is 15 residues long. CDR3 region: CASSYGASSSYEQYF. The CDR3 nucleotides are TGTGCCAGCAGTTACGGGGCTAGCAGCTCCTACGAGCAGTACTTC.

Concerning this clonotype itself: A much larger clone is a single base away; this may be a read error. The CDR3 loop reads CSVEWQLKTEAFF. CDR3 coding DNA: TGCAGCGTTGAGTGGCAGTTGAAGACTGAAGCTTTCTTT. The chain carries TRBV29-1 and TRBJ1-1; D is unresolved. The CDR3 contains 13 residues. Germline V gene lookup returns CDR1 SQVTM and CDR2 ANQGSEA. Full variable domain (outside the CDR3, taken from reference TRBV29-1 and TRBJ1-1): SAVISQKPSRDICQRGTSLTIQCQVDSQVTMMFWYRQQPGQSLTLIATANQGSEATYESGFVIDKFPISRPNLTFSTLTVSNMSPEDSSIYLCSVEWQLKTEAFFGQGTRLTVV.

In this sample, this clonotype turned up many times. The genes are TRBV9 and TRBJ2-1, with D tentatively TRBD2 (6 bases). This CDR3 spans 15 amino acids. Germline-derived CDR1 and CDR2 are SGDLS and YYNGEE. The ends were cut back, 5 bases at V and 3 bases at J, with 15 bases in the middle. The CDR3 protein is CASSPWRGNYNEQFF. The CDR3 bases are TGTGCCAGCAGTCCCTGGCGGGGAAACTACAATGAGCAGTTCTTC.

This clonotype has at least ten counts. The chain couples TRBV6-4 to TRBJ2-3; no clear D gene. Germline-derived CDR1 and CDR2 are MRHNA and SNTAGT. Deletions cut 5 bases from V and 0 bases from J, with 9 bases between. The CDR3 length is 14 residues. For the CDR3, the DNA is TGTGCCAGCAGTCCCGTTTATAGCACAGATACGCAGTATTTT. Translation gives CASSPVYSTDTQYF.

The sample holds many counts of this clonotype. V is TRBV4-2 and J is TRBJ1-6; 7 nucleotides align to TRBD1. Unmatched junction bases numbered 3, after V lost 1 base and J lost 9 bases. CDR3 length: 14 amino acids. Per germline, CDR1 LGHNA and CDR2 YNFKEQ. The CDR3 DNA reads TGTGCCAGCAGCCAAGGGACAGGTGGTTCACCCCTCCACTTT. It encodes CASSQGTGGSPLHF.

There are many counts of this clonotype. The gene calls are TRBV9 and TRBJ2-2; TRBD2 agrees at 10 bases. In germline, CDR1 is SGDLS, CDR2 YYNGEE. With 4 bases clipped from V and 4 bases from J, the junction kept 7 bases outside the gene matches. The CDR3 is 16 residues long. Here the CDR3 reads CASSQSGGAITGELFF. CDR3 sequence (DNA): TGTGCCAGCAGCCAAAGCGGGGGGGCAATCACCGGGGAGCTGTTTTTT.

This clonotype was recorded many times. The chain recombines TRBV9 with TRBJ2-1; D unresolved. CDR3 size: 14 residues. CDR1 SGDLS and CDR2 YYNGEE come from the germline V gene. V shed 4 bases and J shed 6 bases, with 14 bases lying between them. Here the CDR3 DNA reads TGTGCCAGCAGCCCCGTTCCGGGTATCAATGAGCAGTTCTTC. It codes for CASSPVPGINEQFF.

This clonotype was seen more than once but under ten times. A much larger clone lies a single base off, so this may be a read error. This chain uses TRBV19 with TRBJ1-1, with 7 bases identical to TRBD1. V gave up 7 bases and J gave up 5 bases; unmatched junction bases: 10. The CDR3 runs 14 residues. Germline V gene sequence: CDR1 LNHDA, CDR2 SQIVND (reference sequence). The CDR3 DNA is TGTGCCAGTACCTCCCTAGGGGGCTGTACTGAAGCTTTCTTT. This codes for CASTSLGGCTEAFF.

This clonotype was recorded many times. The CDR3 sequence is CAIHKGGGDEQYF. In DNA, the CDR3 is TGTGCCATCCATAAGGGGGGGGGCGACGAGCAGTACTTC. The genes are TRBV10-3 and TRBJ2-7; maybe TRBD2 (7 bases). Germline V lookup: CDR1 ENHRY, CDR2 SYGVKD. Deletions cut 8 bases from V and 5 bases from J, with 16 bases between. CDR3 length: 13 amino acids.

This clonotype rates as medium-sized. The V and J genes are TRBV10-3 and TRBJ2-6; D gene unclear. The CDR3 covers 15 residues. In germline, CDR1 is ENHRY, CDR2 SYGVKD. The V end was cut by 3 bases, the J end by 2 bases, with 8 bases between. CDR3 amino acids: CAISDSFTGANVLTF. The CDR3 bases are TGTGCCATCAGTGATAGTTTTACTGGGGCCAACGTCCTGACTTTC.

The chain links TRBV5-4 to TRBJ2-4, with D possibly TRBD1 on 6 matching bases. With 2 bases removed from V and 1 base from J, the gap between germline ends came to 16 bases. Germline CDR1 is SGHNT and CDR2 is YYREEE (reference sequence). The CDR3 spans 17 residues. The CDR3 protein is CASSLPLQGSAKNIQYF. In nucleotides, the CDR3 is TGTGCCAGCAGCTTACCCTTACAGGGATCGGCCAAAAACATTCAGTACTTC.

This clonotype was detected ten times or more. The chain links TRBV15 to TRBJ1-6; no firm D call. This CDR3 contains 15 residues. The V gene's germline CDR1 is LNHNV and CDR2 YYDKDF (reference sequence). The V end lost 5 bases, the J end lost 3 bases, and 11 bases lay between the germline ends. CDR3 amino acids: CATSQVRSYNSPLHF. In DNA form, the CDR3 reads TGTGCCACCAGCCAGGTCCGGAGCTATAATTCACCCCTCCACTTT. The full variable domain, rest sourced from reference TRBV15 and TRBJ1-6, is DAMVIQNPRYQVTQFGKPVTLSCSQTLNHNVMYWYQQKSSQAPKLLFHYYDKDFNNEADTPDNFQSRRPNTSFCFLDIRSPGLGDTAMYLCATSQVRSYNSPLHFGNGTRLTVT.

At least ten counts were recorded for this clonotype. This chain joins TRBV25-1 and TRBJ1-6; weak D call: TRBD1 (5 bases). The germline V and J ends were trimmed by 6 bases and 7 bases, with 13 bases remaining between them. Germline CDR1 MGHDK, CDR2 SYGVNS. The length of the CDR3 is 14 residues. CDR3: CASRKGLRNSPLHF. The CDR3 region has the DNA TGTGCCAGCAGAAAGGGGTTAAGAAATTCACCCCTCCACTTT.

This clonotype was detected many times. CDR3 amino acids: CASSTQGQGTEQFF. The CDR3 DNA reads as TGTGCCAGCAGCACGCAGGGACAGGGGACCGAGCAGTTCTTC. The rearrangement links TRBV7-3 to TRBJ2-1; 10 bases agree with TRBD1. V trimming: 5 bases; J trimming: 10 bases; junction bases outside the gene matches: 8. This CDR3 comprises 14 residues. Germline V gene sequence: CDR1 SGHTA, CDR2 FQGTGA.

This clonotype was observed many times. The genes are TRBV2 and TRBJ2-5, with D perhaps matching TRBD2 (5 bases). The CDR3 is made up of 14 amino acids. The V gene lost 6 bases and the J gene lost 7 bases, with 18 bases spanning the gap. Germline lookup yields CDR1 SNHLY and CDR2 FYNNEI. As DNA, the CDR3 is TGTGCCAGCAGAGGACCTCCCTCCGCGGGGACCCAGTACTTC. Its translation is CASRGPPSAGTQYF. Full variable domain (remainder filled in from reference TRBV2 and TRBJ2-5): EPEVTQTPSHQVTQMGQEVILRCVPISNHLYFYWYRQILGQKVEFLVSFYNNEISEKSEIFDDQFSVERPDGSNFTLKIRSTKLEDSAMYFCASRGPPSAGTQYFGPGTRLLVL.

This clonotype was found many times. This CDR3 reads CSATTGRTDTQYF. CDR3 in DNA: TGCAGCGCCACGACAGGACGCACAGATACGCAGTATTTT. V gene TRBV29-1 combines with J gene TRBJ2-3; possible D gene TRBD1, 6 bases. The CDR3 loop spans 13 amino acids. Germline CDR1 and CDR2: SQVTM and ANQGSEA. Trimming left V 7 bases short and J 1 base short, with 12 bases between.

In its sample, this clonotype was seen many times. The chain carries TRBV4-1 and TRBJ2-1; D is perhaps TRBD1 (5 bases). Germline V gives CDR1 MGHRA, CDR2 YSYEKL. The CDR3 runs 12 residues. Trimming took 1 base from V and 15 from J, leaving 13 bases between them. CDR3 DNA sequence: TGCGCCAGCAGCCAAGTAGGGGTAAGACGGTTCTTC. This translates into CASSQVGVRRFF.